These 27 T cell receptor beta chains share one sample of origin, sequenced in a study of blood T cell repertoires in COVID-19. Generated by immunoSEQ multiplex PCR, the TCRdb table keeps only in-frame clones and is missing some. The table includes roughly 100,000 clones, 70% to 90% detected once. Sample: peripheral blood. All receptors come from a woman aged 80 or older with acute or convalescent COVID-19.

The CDR3 spells CASRTGWNTEAFF. The CDR3 DNA sequence: TGCGCCAGCAGGACCGGGTGGAACACTGAAGCTTTCTTT. The genes are TRBV5-1 and TRBJ1-1; D unresolved. Germline CDR1 SGHRS, CDR2 YFSETQ. With 5 bases removed from V and 1 base from J, the gap between germline ends came to 9 bases. The CDR3 runs to 13 residues.

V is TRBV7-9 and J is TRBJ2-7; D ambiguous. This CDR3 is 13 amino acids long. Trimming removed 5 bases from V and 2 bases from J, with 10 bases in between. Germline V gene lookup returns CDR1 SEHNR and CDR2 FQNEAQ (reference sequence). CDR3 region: CASSPQAPYEQYF. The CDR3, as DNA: TGTGCCAGCAGCCCTCAGGCCCCCTACGAGCAGTACTTC.

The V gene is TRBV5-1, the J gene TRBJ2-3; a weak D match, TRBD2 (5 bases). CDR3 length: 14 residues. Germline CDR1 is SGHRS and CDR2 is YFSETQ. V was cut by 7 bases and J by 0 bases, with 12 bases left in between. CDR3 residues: CASAFRGSTDTQYF. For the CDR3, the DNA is TGCGCCAGCGCCTTTCGGGGAAGCACAGATACGCAGTATTTT.

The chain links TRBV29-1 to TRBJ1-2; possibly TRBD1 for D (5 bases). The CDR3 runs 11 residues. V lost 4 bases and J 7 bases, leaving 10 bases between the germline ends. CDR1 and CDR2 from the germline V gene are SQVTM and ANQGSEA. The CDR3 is CSVVAGFGYTF. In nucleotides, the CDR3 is TGCAGCGTTGTAGCAGGGTTTGGCTACACCTTC.

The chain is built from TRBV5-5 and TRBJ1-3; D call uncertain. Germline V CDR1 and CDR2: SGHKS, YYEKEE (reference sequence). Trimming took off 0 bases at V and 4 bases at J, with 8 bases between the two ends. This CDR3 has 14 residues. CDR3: CASSLGGLGNTIYF. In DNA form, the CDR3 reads TGTGCCAGCAGCTTGGGAGGGCTGGGAAACACCATATATTTT.

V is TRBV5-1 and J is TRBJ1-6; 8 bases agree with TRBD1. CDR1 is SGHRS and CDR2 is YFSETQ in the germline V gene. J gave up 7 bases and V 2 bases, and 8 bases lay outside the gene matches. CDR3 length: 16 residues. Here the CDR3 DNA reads TGCGCCAGCAGCTTTGGGGACCGGACAGGGAATTCACCCCTCCACTTT. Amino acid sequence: CASSFGDRTGNSPLHF.

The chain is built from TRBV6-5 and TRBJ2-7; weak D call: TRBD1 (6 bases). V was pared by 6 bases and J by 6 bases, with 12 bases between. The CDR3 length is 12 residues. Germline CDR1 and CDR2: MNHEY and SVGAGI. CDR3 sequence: CASRTGSGEQYF. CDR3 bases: TGTGCCAGCAGAACAGGGTCGGGCGAGCAGTACTTC.

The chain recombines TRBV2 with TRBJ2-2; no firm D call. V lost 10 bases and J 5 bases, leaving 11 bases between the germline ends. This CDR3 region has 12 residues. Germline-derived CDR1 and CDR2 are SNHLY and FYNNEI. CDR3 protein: CAITRKTGELFF. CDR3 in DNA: TGTGCCATCACTCGTAAAACCGGGGAGCTGTTTTTT.

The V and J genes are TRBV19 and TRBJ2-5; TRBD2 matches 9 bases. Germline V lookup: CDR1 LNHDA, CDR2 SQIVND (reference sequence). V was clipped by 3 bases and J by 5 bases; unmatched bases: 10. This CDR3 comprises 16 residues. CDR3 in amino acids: CASSMGTSRAVETQYF. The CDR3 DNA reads TGTGCCAGTAGTATGGGGACTAGCAGGGCGGTCGAGACCCAGTACTTC. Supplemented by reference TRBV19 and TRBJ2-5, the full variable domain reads DGGITQSPKYLFRKEGQNVTLSCEQNLNHDAMYWYRQDPGQGLRLIYYSQIVNDFQKGDIAEGYSVSREKKESFPLTVTSAQKNPTAFYLCASSMGTSRAVETQYFGPGTRLLVL.

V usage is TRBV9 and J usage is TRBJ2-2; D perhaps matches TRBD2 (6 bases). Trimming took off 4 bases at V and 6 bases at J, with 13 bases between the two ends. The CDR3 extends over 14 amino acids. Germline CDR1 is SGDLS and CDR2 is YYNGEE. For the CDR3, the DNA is TGTGCCAGCAGCCCTCAGGGACTGCCCGGGGAGCTGTTTTTT. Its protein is CASSPQGLPGELFF.

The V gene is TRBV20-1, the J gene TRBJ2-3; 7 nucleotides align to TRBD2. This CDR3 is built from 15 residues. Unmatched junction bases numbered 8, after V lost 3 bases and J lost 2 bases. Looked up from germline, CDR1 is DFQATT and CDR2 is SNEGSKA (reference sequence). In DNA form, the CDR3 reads TGCAGTGCTAGTGTAACAGCGGGATTCACAGATACGCAGTATTTT. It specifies CSASVTAGFTDTQYF.

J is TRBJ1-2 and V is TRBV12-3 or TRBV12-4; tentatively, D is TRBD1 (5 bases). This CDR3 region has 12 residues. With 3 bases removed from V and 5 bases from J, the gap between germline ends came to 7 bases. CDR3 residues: CASSFKGYGYTF. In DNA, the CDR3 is TGTGCCAGCAGTTTTAAGGGGTATGGCTACACCTTC.

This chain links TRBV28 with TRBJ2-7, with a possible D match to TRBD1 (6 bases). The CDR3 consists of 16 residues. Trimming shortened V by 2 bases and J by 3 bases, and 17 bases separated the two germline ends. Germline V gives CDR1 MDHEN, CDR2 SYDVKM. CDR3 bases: TGTGCCAGCAGTTTAGGTAGGAACTACAGGGACTACGAGCAGTACTTC. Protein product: CASSLGRNYRDYEQYF.

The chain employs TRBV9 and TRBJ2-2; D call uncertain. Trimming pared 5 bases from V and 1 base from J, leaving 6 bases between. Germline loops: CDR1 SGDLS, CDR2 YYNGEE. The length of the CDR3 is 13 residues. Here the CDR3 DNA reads TGTGCCAGCAGGTTCGGGAACACCGGGGAGCTGTTTTTT. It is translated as CASRFGNTGELFF.

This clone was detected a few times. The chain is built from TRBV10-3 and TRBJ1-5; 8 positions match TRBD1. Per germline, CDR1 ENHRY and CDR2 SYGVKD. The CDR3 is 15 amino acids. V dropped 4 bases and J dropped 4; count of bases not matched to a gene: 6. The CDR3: CAISVAGGANQPQHF. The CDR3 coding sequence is TGTGCCATCAGTGTGGCAGGGGGCGCGAATCAGCCCCAGCATTTT.

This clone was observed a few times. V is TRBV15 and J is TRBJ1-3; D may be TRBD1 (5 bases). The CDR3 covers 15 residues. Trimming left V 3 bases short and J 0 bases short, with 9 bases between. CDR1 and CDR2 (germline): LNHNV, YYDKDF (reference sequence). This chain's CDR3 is CATSSGGSSGNTIYF. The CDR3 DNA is TGTGCCACCAGCAGTGGGGGGTCCTCTGGAAACACCATATATTTT. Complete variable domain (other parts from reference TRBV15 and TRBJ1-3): DAMVIQNPRYQVTQFGKPVTLSCSQTLNHNVMYWYQQKSSQAPKLLFHYYDKDFNNEADTPDNFQSRRPNTSFCFLDIRSPGLGDTAMYLCATSSGGSSGNTIYFGEGSWLTVV.

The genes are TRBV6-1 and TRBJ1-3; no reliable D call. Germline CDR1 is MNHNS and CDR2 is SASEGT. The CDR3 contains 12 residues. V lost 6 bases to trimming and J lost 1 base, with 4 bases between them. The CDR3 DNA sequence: TGTGCCAGCAGCCCGTCTGGAAACACCATATATTTT. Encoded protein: CASSPSGNTIYF.

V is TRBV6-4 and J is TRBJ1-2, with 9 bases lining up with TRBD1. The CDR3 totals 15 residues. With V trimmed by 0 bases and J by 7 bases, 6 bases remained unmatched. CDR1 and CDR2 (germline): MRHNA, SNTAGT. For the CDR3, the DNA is TGTGCCAGCAGTGACTCTCCGGGACAGGGATCTGGCTACACCTTC. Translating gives CASSDSPGQGSGYTF.

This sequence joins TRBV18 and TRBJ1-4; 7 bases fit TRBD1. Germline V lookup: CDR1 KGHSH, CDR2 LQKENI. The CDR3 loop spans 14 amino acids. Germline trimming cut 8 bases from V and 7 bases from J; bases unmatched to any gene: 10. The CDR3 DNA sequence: TGTGCCAGCCGCCCCGGTACAGGGGCTGAAAAACTGTTTTTT. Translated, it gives CASRPGTGAEKLFF.

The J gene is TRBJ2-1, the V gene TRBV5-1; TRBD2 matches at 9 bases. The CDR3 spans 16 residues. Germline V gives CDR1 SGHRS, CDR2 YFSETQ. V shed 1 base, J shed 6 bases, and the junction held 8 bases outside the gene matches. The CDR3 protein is CASSLFAGGSGNEQFF. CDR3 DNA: TGCGCCAGCAGCTTGTTCGCGGGGGGGTCCGGCAATGAGCAGTTCTTC.

The CDR3 spells CASSDRGVWYGYTF. In nucleotides, the CDR3 is TGCGCCAGCAGTGATCGGGGAGTATGGTATGGCTACACCTTC. The chain has TRBV10-1 and TRBJ1-2; D remains ambiguous. V was cut by 3 bases and J by 5 bases, with 13 bases left in between. Germline V gene data show CDR1 as WNHNN and CDR2 as SYGVQD (reference sequence). The length of the CDR3 is 14 residues.

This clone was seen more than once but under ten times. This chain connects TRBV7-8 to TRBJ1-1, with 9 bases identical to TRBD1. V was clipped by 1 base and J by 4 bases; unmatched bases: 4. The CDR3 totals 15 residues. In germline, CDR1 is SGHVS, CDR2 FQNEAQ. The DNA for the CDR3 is TGTGCCAGCAGCTTAGAAAACAGGGGGCTCACTGAAGCTTTCTTT. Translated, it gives CASSLENRGLTEAFF.

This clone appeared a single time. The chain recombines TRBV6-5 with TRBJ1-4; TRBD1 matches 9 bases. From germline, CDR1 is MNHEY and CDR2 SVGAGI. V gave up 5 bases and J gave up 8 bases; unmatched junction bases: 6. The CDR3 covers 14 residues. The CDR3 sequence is CASSSGQGREKLFF. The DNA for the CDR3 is TGTGCCAGCAGTAGTGGACAGGGGAGGGAAAAACTGTTTTTT.

This CDR3 reads CASSIAADRANSPLHF. The CDR3 DNA reads as TGTGCCAGTAGTATAGCCGCGGACAGGGCAAATTCACCCCTCCACTTT. J is TRBJ1-6 and V is TRBV19; 8 nucleotides align to TRBD1. The V gene's germline CDR1 is LNHDA and CDR2 SQIVND (reference sequence). This CDR3 has 16 residues. Trimming cost V 1 base and J 7 bases; bases outside gene matches: 6.

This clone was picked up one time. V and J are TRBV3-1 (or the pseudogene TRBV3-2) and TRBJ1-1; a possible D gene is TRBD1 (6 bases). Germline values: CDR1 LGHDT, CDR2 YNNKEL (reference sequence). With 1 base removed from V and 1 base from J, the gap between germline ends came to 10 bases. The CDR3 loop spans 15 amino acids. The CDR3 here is CASSQGQGWNTEAFF. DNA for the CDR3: TGTGCCAGCAGCCAAGGGCAGGGGTGGAACACTGAAGCTTTCTTT.

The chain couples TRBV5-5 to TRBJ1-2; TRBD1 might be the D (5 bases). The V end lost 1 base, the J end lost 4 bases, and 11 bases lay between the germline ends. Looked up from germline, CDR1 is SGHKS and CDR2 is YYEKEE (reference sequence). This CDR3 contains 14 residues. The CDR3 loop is CASSLKGRSYGYTF. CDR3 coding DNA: TGTGCCAGCAGCTTGAAGGGGCGGTCCTATGGCTACACCTTC.

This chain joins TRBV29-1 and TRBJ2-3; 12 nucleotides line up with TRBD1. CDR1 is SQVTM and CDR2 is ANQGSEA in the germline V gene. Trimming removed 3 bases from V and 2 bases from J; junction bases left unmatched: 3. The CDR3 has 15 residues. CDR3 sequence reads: CSVEGTGGFTDTQYF. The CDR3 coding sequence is TGCAGCGTTGAGGGGACAGGGGGCTTCACAGATACGCAGTATTTT.